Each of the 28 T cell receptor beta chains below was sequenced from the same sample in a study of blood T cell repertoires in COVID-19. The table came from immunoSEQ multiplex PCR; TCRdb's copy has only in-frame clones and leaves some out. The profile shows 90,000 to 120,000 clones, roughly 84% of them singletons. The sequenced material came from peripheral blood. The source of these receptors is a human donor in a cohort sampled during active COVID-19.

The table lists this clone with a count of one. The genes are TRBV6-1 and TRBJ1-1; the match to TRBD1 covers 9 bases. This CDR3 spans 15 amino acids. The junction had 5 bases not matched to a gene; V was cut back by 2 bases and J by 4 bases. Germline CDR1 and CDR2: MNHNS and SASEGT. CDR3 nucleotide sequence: TGTGCCAGCAGTGAAACGGGACAGGGATTCACTGAAGCTTTCTTT. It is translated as CASSETGQGFTEAFF.

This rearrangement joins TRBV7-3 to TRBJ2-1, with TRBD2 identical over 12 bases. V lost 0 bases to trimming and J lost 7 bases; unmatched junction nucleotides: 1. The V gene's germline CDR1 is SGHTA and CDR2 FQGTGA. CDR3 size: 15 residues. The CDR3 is CASSLTGTSGNEQFF. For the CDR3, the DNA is TGTGCCAGCAGCTTAACGGGGACTAGCGGGAATGAGCAGTTCTTC.

The CDR3 region has the DNA TGCAGCGTTGAGAGGGTGACCAATGAGCAGTTCTTC. Residues: CSVERVTNEQFF. The chain has TRBV29-1 and TRBJ2-1; TRBD2 is a possible D gene (5 bases). The germline V gene encodes CDR1 SQVTM and CDR2 ANQGSEA. The CDR3 spans 12 residues. V gave up 3 bases and J gave up 6 bases, with 9 bases separating them.

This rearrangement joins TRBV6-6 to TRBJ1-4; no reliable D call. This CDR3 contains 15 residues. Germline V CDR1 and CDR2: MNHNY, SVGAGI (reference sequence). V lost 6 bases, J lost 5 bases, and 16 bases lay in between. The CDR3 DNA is TGTGCCAGCAGGGACCAGGTTGCGGGGAATGAAAAACTGTTTTTT. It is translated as CASRDQVAGNEKLFF.

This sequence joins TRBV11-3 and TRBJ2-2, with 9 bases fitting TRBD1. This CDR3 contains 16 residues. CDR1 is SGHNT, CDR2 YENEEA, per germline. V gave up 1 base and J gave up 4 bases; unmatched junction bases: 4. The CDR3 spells CASSLGGTGSTGELFF. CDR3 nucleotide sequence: TGTGCCAGCAGCTTAGGAGGGACAGGGAGCACCGGGGAGCTGTTTTTT. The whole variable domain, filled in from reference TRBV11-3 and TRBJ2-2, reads EAGVVQSPRYKIIEKKQPVAFWCNPISGHNTLYWYLQNLGQGPELLIRYENEEAVDDSQLPKDRFSAERLKGVDSTLKIQPAELGDSAVYLCASSLGGTGSTGELFFGEGSRLTVL.

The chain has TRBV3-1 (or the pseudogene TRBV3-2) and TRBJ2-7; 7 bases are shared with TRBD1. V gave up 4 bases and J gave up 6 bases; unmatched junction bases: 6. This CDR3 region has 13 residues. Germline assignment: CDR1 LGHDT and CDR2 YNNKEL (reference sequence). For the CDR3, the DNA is TGTGCCAGCAGCCCTACAGGGGCTGGCGAGCAGTACTTC. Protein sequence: CASSPTGAGEQYF.

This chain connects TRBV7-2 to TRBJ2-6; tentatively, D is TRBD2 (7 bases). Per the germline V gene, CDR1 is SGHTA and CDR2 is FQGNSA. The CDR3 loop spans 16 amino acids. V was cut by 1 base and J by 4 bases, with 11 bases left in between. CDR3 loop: CASSLVGGQGANVLTF. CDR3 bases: TGTGCCAGCAGCTTAGTCGGGGGGCAAGGGGCCAACGTCCTGACTTTC.

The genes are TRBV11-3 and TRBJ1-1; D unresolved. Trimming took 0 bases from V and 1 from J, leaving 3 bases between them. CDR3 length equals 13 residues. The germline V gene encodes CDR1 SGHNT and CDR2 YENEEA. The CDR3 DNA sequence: TGTGCCAGCAGCTTAGACAGGAACACTGAAGCTTTCTTT. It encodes CASSLDRNTEAFF.

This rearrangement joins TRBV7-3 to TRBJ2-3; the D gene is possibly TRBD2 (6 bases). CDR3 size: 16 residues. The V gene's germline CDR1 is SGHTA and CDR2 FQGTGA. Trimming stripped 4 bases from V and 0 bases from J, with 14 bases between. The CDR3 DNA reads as TGTGCCAGCAGCTCACCCGAGGAGGGGAGCACAGATACGCAGTATTTT. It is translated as CASSSPEEGSTDTQYF.

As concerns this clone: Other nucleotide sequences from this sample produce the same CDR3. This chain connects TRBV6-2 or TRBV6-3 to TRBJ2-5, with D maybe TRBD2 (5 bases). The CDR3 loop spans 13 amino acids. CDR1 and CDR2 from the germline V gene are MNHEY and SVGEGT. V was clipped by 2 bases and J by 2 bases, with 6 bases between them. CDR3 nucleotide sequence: TGTGCCAGCAGTTACGGGAGACAAGAGACCCAGTACTTC. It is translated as CASSYGRQETQYF.

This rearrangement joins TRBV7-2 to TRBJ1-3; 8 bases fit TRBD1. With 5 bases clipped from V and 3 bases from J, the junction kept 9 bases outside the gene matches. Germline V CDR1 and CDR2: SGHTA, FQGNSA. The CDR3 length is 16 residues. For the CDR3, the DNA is TGTGCCAGCAGCGGACGGACAGGGAGTGGTGGAAACACCATATATTTT. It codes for CASSGRTGSGGNTIYF.

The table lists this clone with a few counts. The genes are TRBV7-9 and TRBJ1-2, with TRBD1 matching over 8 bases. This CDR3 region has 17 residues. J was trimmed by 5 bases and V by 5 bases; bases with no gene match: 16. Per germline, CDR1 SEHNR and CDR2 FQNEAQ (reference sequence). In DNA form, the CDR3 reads TGTGCCAGCAGCCCCCGACAGGGGCCGATCTCAGCTTATGGCTACACCTTC. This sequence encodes CASSPRQGPISAYGYTF.

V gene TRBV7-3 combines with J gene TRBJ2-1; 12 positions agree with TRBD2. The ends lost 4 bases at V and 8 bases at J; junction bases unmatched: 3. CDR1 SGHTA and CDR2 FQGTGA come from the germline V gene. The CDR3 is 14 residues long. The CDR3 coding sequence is TGTGCCAGCAGCTGGGGACTAGCGGGCGATGAGCAGTTCTTC. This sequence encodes CASSWGLAGDEQFF.

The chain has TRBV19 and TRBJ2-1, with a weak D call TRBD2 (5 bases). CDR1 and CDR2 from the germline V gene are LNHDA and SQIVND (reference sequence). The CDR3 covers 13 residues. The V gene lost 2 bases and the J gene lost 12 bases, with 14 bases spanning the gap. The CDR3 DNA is TGTGCCAGTAGTATAACTAGGGCCGCCGGGCAGTTCTTC. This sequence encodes CASSITRAAGQFF.

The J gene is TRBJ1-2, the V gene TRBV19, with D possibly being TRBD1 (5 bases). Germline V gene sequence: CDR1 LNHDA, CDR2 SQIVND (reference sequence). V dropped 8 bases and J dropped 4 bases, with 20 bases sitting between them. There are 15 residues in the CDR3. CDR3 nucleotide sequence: TGTGCCAGTCGTCGGGGGATTATCTCCACCTATGGCTACACCTTC. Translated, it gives CASRRGIISTYGYTF.

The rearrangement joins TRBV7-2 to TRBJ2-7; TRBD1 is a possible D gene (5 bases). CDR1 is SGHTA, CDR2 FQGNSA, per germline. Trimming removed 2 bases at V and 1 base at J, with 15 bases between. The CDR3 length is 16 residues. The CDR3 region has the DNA TGTGCCAGCAGCTTAAATGGGGCAGACCCATCCTACGAGCAGTACTTC. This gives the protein CASSLNGADPSYEQYF.

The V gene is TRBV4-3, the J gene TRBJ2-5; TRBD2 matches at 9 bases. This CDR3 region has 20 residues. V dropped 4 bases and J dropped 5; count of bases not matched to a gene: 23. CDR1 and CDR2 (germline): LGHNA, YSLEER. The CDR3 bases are TGCGCCAGCAGCCCCAACGGCGCGGGACTAGCTCCGGAGGGTAGGGAGACCCAGTACTTC. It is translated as CASSPNGAGLAPEGRETQYF.

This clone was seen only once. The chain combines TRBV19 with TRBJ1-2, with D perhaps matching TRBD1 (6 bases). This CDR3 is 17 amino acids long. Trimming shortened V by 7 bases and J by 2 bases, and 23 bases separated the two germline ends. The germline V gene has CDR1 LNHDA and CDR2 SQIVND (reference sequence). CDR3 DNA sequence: TGTGCCAGTAATTCAATCCGGGACAACAGTCCCAACTATGGCTACACCTTC. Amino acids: CASNSIRDNSPNYGYTF.

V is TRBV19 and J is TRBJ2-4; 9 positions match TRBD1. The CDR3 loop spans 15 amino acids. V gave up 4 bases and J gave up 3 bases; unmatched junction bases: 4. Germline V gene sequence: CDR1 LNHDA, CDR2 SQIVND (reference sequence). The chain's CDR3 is CASSRDRVGKNIQYF. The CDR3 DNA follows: TGTGCCAGTAGTAGGGACAGGGTGGGCAAAAACATTCAGTACTTC.

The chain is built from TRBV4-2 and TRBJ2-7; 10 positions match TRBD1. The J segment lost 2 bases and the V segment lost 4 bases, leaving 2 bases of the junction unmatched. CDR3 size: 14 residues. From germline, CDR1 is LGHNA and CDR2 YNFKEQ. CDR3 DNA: TGTGCCAGCAGCCTAGGACAGGGGGCCTACGAGCAGTACTTC. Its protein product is CASSLGQGAYEQYF.

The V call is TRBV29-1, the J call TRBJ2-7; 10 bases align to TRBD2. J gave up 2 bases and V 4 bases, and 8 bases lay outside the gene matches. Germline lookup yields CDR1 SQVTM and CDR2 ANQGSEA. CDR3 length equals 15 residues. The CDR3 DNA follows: TGCAGCGTTGGGGCCGCCAGCGGGAGGGCCTACGAGCAGTACTTC. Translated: CSVGAASGRAYEQYF.

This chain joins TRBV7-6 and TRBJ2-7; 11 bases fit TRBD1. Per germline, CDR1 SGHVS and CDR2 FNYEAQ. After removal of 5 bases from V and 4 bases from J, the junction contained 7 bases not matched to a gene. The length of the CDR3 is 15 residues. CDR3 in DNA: TGTGCCAGCAGCCGAGGGACAGGGGGGCCTTACGAGCAGTACTTC. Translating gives CASSRGTGGPYEQYF.

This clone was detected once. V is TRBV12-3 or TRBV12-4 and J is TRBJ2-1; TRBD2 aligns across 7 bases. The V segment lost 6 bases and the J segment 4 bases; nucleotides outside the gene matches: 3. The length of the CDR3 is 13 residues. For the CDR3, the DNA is TGTGCCAGCAGGGGGGGGAAATACAATGAGCAGTTCTTC. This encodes CASRGGKYNEQFF.

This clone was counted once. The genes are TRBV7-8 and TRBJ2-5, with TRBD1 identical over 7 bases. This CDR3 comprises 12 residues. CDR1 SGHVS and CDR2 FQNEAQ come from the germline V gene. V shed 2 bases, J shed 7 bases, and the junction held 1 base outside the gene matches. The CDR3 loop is CASSLTGATQYF. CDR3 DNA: TGTGCCAGCAGCTTAACAGGGGCGACCCAGTACTTC.

CDR3 protein: CASSYGQTVSNEKLFF. The CDR3 DNA follows: TGTGCCAGCAGTTACGGACAGACAGTTTCTAATGAAAAACTGTTTTTT. The V call is TRBV6-2 or TRBV6-3, the J call TRBJ1-4; TRBD1 might be the D (6 bases). CDR3 length equals 16 residues. The V and J ends lost 2 bases and 3 bases respectively, with 13 bases between them. Germline CDR1 MNHEY, CDR2 SVGEGT.

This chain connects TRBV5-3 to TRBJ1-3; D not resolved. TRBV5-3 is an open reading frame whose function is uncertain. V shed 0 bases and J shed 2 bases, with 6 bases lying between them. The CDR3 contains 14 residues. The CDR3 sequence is CARSLEQPGNTIYF. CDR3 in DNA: TGTGCCAGAAGCTTGGAACAGCCTGGAAACACCATATATTTT.

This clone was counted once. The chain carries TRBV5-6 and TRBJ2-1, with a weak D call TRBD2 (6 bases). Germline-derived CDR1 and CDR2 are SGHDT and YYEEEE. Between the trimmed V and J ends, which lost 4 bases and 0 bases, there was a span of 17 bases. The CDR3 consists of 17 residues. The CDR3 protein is CASSLFAAGSSYNEQFF. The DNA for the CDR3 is TGTGCCAGCAGCCTTTTTGCGGCCGGGAGCTCCTACAATGAGCAGTTCTTC.

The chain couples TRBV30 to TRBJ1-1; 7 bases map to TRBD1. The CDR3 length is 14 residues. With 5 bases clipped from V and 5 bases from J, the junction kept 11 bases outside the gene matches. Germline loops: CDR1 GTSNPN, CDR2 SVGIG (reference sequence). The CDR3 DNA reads TGTGCCTGGGGCTCCGGAGGGGGCTGGACTGAAGCTTTCTTT. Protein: CAWGSGGGWTEAFF.